Listed below are T cell receptor beta chains from one sample, sequenced in a study of blood T cell repertoires in COVID-19. Repertoires were generated with immunoSEQ multiplex PCR, while TCRdb's copy carries only in-frame clones and drops some. This sample has 100,000 to 140,000 clones, with about 93% found just once. Sequenced sample: peripheral blood. These receptors originate from a woman aged 25 to 45 with acute or convalescent COVID-19. The CDR3 runs from the conserved cysteine through the conserved F or W. D genes are given only for firm matches.

D	V	J	CDR3
TRBD2	TRBV30	TRBJ2-1	CARTRTSVEDEQFF
TRBD1	TRBV5-1	TRBJ2-5	CASSLGQGGQTQYF
TRBD1	TRBV27	TRBJ1-2	CASSSRGVSGYTF
TRBD1	TRBV4-1	TRBJ1-6	CASSQEDRADSPLHF
NA	TRBV19	TRBJ1-5	CATPVRDQPQHF
NA	TRBV5-4	TRBJ2-3	CASSFRTSTDTQYF
TRBD2	TRBV7-2	TRBJ2-5	CASSPQRGAIETQYF
NA	TRBV28	TRBJ1-2	CASSFEDGYTF
TRBD2	TRBV9	TRBJ2-3	CASSVGGLAASSSSTDTQYF
TRBD1	TRBV6-5	TRBJ1-1	CASSPGTVLNTEAFF
NA	TRBV7-2	TRBJ1-1	CASSSQGNTEAFF
NA	TRBV10-1	TRBJ2-2	CASSVDGGTGELFF
NA	TRBV4-1	TRBJ1-2	CASSQPDRSLIYGYTF
NA	TRBV6-2/TRBV6-3	TRBJ2-2	CASSYPPGGGTGELFF